The next 28 T cell receptor beta chains were all read from a single sample in a study of beta chain features in type 1 diabetes. Reverse transcribing all isolated RNA meant expressed TCRB transcripts were sequenced. The repertoire was sequenced with immunoSEQ multiplex PCR; TCRdb's copy has only in-frame clones and lacks some. The sample includes over 500,000 clones, roughly a sixth of them seen just once. The sequenced sample was naive CD4+ T cells from blood. Every receptor here comes from a man aged 18 to 35 in good health.

The chain employs TRBV19 and TRBJ1-1; D unresolved. V shed 6 bases and J shed 5 bases, with 13 bases lying between them. Germline lookup yields CDR1 LNHDA and CDR2 SQIVND (reference sequence). The CDR3 extends over 13 amino acids. CDR3 DNA: TGTGCCAGTAGGCCCCTAGGGCGGACTGAAGCTTTCTTT. It encodes CASRPLGRTEAFF.

V gene TRBV28 combines with J gene TRBJ2-1; 12 bases are shared with TRBD1. The CDR3 length is 15 residues. Germline V gene lookup returns CDR1 MDHEN and CDR2 SYDVKM. With V trimmed by 5 bases and J by 7 bases, 6 bases remained unmatched. The CDR3 reads CASSAWDRGQNEQFF. The CDR3 DNA is TGTGCCAGCAGTGCTTGGGACAGGGGGCAAAATGAGCAGTTCTTC.

This clone was counted only a few times. J is TRBJ2-5 and V is TRBV21-1; the table names TRBD1, a call not compared with the DNA. TRBV21-1 represents a pseudogene. This CDR3 contains 16 residues. The CDR3 reads CASIPDPGQGKETQYF. The CDR3 nucleotides read TGTGCCAGCATCCCAGATCCGGGACAGGGGAAGGAGACCCAGTACTTC.

The chain has TRBV5-6 and TRBJ2-5; no clear D gene. CDR1 and CDR2 (germline): SGHDT, YYEEEE. Trimming took off 3 bases at V and 4 bases at J, with 7 bases between the two ends. The CDR3 is made up of 12 amino acids. Written as DNA, the CDR3 is TGTGCCAGCAGCTCTAGGGCAGAGACCCAGTACTTC. The encoded protein is CASSSRAETQYF.

The V and J genes are TRBV6-6 and TRBJ1-4, with 8 bases that match TRBD1. Germline V CDR1 and CDR2: MNHNY, SVGAGI (reference sequence). Trimming took 6 bases from V and 0 from J; bases not matched to a gene: 3. The CDR3 sequence is 15 residues long. The CDR3 loop reads CASREGQATNEKLFF. CDR3 in DNA: TGTGCCAGCAGAGAGGGACAGGCAACTAATGAAAAACTGTTTTTT.

This clone came up a few times. This chain uses TRBV15 with TRBJ2-6; TRBD2 matches at 7 bases. V lost 0 bases, J lost 1 base, and 3 bases stayed unmatched. The germline gives CDR1 LNHNV, CDR2 YYDKDF (reference sequence). The CDR3 totals 17 residues. In nucleotides, the CDR3 is TGTGCCACCAGCAGAGATCCGGGAGGATCTGGGGCCAACGTCCTGACTTTC. Encoded protein: CATSRDPGGSGANVLTF.

The rearrangement joins TRBV5-6 to TRBJ1-3; tentatively, D is TRBD1 (6 bases). Trimming pared 1 base from V and 0 bases from J, leaving 20 bases between. The CDR3 has 19 amino acids. Germline CDR1 SGHDT, CDR2 YYEEEE. CDR3 region: CASSLWSKGGQTSGNTIYF. In DNA, the CDR3 is TGTGCCAGCAGCTTGTGGTCCAAGGGGGGTCAGACCTCTGGAAACACCATATATTTT.

The sample holds a few counts of this clone. As DNA, the CDR3 is TGTGCCAGCAGCATAGCGGTTCAAGAGACCCAGTACTTC. Translated, it gives CASSIAVQETQYF. This chain links TRBV5-4 with TRBJ2-5; D perhaps matches TRBD2 (6 bases). The V gene lost 4 bases and the J gene lost 2 bases, with 9 bases spanning the gap. Germline V gene lookup returns CDR1 SGHNT and CDR2 YYREEE (reference sequence). The CDR3 length is 13 residues.

The chain employs TRBV7-9 and TRBJ1-4; 7 nucleotides agree with TRBD1. This CDR3 has 16 residues. The germline CDR1 and CDR2 sequences are SEHNR and FQNEAQ (reference sequence). Trimming at V came to 5 bases and at J to 3 bases, leaving 9 bases not matched to a gene. CDR3 DNA sequence: TGTGCCAGCAGCGCAGCAGGGGGAGTCGCTAATGAAAAACTGTTTTTT. Translating gives CASSAAGGVANEKLFF.

This clone was observed a handful of times. This chain connects TRBV5-4 to TRBJ1-1; tentatively, D is TRBD1 (6 bases). The CDR3 has 15 residues. Germline V gene data show CDR1 as SGHNT and CDR2 as YYREEE (reference sequence). V was shortened by 1 base and J by 7 bases, with 17 bases between the two germline ends. CDR3 bases: TGTGCCAGCAGCTTGACTTTAGGACAGAATGGTGAAGCTTTCTTT. It encodes CASSLTLGQNGEAFF.

This chain joins TRBV9 and TRBJ2-5, with D possibly being TRBD1 (5 bases). Germline values: CDR1 SGDLS, CDR2 YYNGEE. Trimming removed 0 bases from V and 4 bases from J, with 22 bases in between. The CDR3 spans 18 residues. The CDR3, as DNA: TGTGCCAGCAGCGTAGGGCAGGGATTTAGGTTTCCCTCAGAGACCCAGTACTTC. Its translation is CASSVGQGFRFPSETQYF.

This clone showed up just a few times. The CDR3 DNA sequence: TGCAGTGCTAGAGATCGTATGGCCCAGTACTTC. It codes for CSARDRMAQYF. V gene TRBV20-1 combines with J gene TRBJ2-5, with no clear D. V was cut by 0 bases and J by 9 bases, with 8 bases left in between. CDR1 and CDR2 (germline): DFQATT, SNEGSKA (reference sequence). CDR3 size: 11 residues.

The chain couples TRBV5-1 to TRBJ2-3; no firm D call. Germline-derived CDR1 and CDR2 are SGHRS and YFSETQ. V lost 0 bases and J lost 0, with 8 bases in between. This CDR3 is built from 15 residues. CDR3 region: CASSLEGTSTDTQYF. CDR3 DNA: TGCGCCAGCAGCTTGGAGGGAACTAGCACAGATACGCAGTATTTT.

Only a few counts were recorded for this clone. V usage is TRBV9 and J usage is TRBJ2-3; D is undetermined. CDR1 SGDLS and CDR2 YYNGEE come from the germline V gene. This CDR3 has 14 residues. Trimming stripped 4 bases from V and 1 base from J, with 10 bases between. The CDR3 bases are TGTGCCAGCAGCCCTCCCCGGCGCACAGATACGCAGTATTTT. Its protein product is CASSPPRRTDTQYF.

In its sample, this clone was seen a few times. This rearrangement joins TRBV4-2 to TRBJ2-3; TRBD1 matches at 7 bases. The ends lost 4 bases at V and 1 base at J; junction bases unmatched: 5. CDR1 is LGHNA and CDR2 is YNFKEQ in the germline V gene. This CDR3 region has 15 residues. The CDR3 loop reads CASSPRQGRTDTQYF. The CDR3 DNA reads TGTGCCAGCAGCCCCAGACAGGGCCGCACAGATACGCAGTATTTT.

This clone has only a few counts. The chain is built from TRBV11-2 and TRBJ1-6; no definite D call. The CDR3 contains 15 residues. The germline V gene has CDR1 SGHAT and CDR2 FQNNGV. The V end lost 3 bases, the J end lost 7 bases, and 13 bases lay between the germline ends. CDR3 sequence: CASSFVGQLNSPLHF. The CDR3 region has the DNA TGTGCCAGCAGCTTTGTTGGGCAGTTAAATTCACCCCTCCACTTT.

This sequence joins TRBV28 and TRBJ1-5; D gene ambiguous. This CDR3 has 14 amino acids. V was cut by 2 bases and J by 2 bases, with 7 bases left in between. Per germline, CDR1 MDHEN and CDR2 SYDVKM. CDR3 DNA: TGTGCCAGCAGTTTAGCAGGTCGCAATCAGCCCCAGCATTTT. This codes for CASSLAGRNQPQHF.

The genes are TRBV4-2 and TRBJ2-7; 7 bases are a match to TRBD1. Germline CDR1 LGHNA, CDR2 YNFKEQ. With V trimmed by 5 bases and J by 3 bases, 13 bases remained unmatched. This CDR3 is 16 amino acids long. CDR3 bases: TGTGCCAGCAGCTCCCAATCCCGGGACAGAAACTACGAGCAGTACTTC. It encodes CASSSQSRDRNYEQYF.

This chain uses TRBV4-2 with TRBJ1-1; 9 bases are shared with TRBD1. Germline V gene sequence: CDR1 LGHNA, CDR2 YNFKEQ. The CDR3 is 16 amino acids. Trimming at V came to 10 bases and at J to 1 base, leaving 13 bases not matched to a gene. The CDR3 coding sequence is TGTGCCACCTCGAGTCCGGGACAGGGACGGAACACTGAAGCTTTCTTT. This gives the protein CATSSPGQGRNTEAFF.

The chain uses TRBV4-3 and TRBJ2-1, with D possibly being TRBD2 (6 bases). This CDR3 comprises 17 residues. Trimming shortened V by 1 base and J by 0 bases, and 13 bases separated the two germline ends. The V gene's germline CDR1 is LGHNA and CDR2 YSLEER. The CDR3 spells CASSQGTSRSSYNEQFF. DNA of the CDR3: TGCGCCAGCAGCCAAGGAACTAGCCGAAGCTCCTACAATGAGCAGTTCTTC.

The chain couples TRBV6-5 to TRBJ2-4, with unresolved D. From germline, CDR1 is MNHEY and CDR2 SVGAGI. V lost 0 bases to trimming and J lost 0 bases, with 3 bases between them. The CDR3 consists of 14 residues. The CDR3 sequence is CASSYSIAKNIQYF. The CDR3 coding sequence is TGTGCCAGCAGTTACTCCATAGCCAAAAACATTCAGTACTTC.

The sample holds a few counts of this clone. The sample has other DNA sequences that encode this CDR3 too. The chain carries TRBV9 and TRBJ2-5; no definite D call. The V end was cut by 0 bases, the J end by 0 bases, with 6 bases between. Germline-derived CDR1 and CDR2 are SGDLS and YYNGEE. The CDR3 runs 14 residues. CDR3 protein: CASSVGTDQETQYF. CDR3 coding DNA: TGTGCCAGCAGCGTAGGAACAGACCAAGAGACCCAGTACTTC.

The chain joins TRBV11-3 to TRBJ2-2; 7 bases map to TRBD1. Per the germline V gene, CDR1 is SGHNT and CDR2 is YENEEA. The CDR3 length is 14 residues. Unmatched junction bases numbered 3, after V lost 5 bases and J lost 3 bases. CDR3 sequence (DNA): TGTGCCAGCAGCACCGACAGGGACACCGGGGAGCTGTTTTTT. Protein product: CASSTDRDTGELFF.

The gene calls are TRBV7-9 and TRBJ1-2; 8 positions match TRBD1. V shed 7 bases, J shed 6 bases, and the junction held 7 bases outside the gene matches. Looked up from germline, CDR1 is SEHNR and CDR2 is FQNEAQ (reference sequence). The CDR3 spans 13 residues. CDR3 coding DNA: TGTGCCAGCAAACCGGGACAGGTGGATGGCTACACCTTC. Its translation: CASKPGQVDGYTF.

This clone was seen more than once but under ten times. The chain employs TRBV28 and TRBJ2-7; no reliable D call. CDR1 is MDHEN and CDR2 is SYDVKM in the germline V gene. V was pared by 6 bases and J by 7 bases, with 4 bases between. The length of the CDR3 is 9 residues. The CDR3 reads CASRLEQYF. The CDR3 coding sequence is TGTGCCAGCAGATTGGAGCAGTACTTC.

The rearrangement links TRBV7-2 to TRBJ1-1, with 7 nucleotides matching TRBD1. The CDR3 loop spans 16 amino acids. Looked up from germline, CDR1 is SGHTA and CDR2 is FQGNSA. Unmatched junction bases numbered 10, after V lost 5 bases and J lost 1 base. This CDR3 is CASSPRQGTTNTEAFF. CDR3 nucleotides: TGTGCCAGCAGCCCTCGACAGGGAACCACGAACACTGAAGCTTTCTTT.

The rearrangement joins TRBV9 to TRBJ1-6, with D maybe TRBD1 (5 bases). The V gene's germline CDR1 is SGDLS and CDR2 YYNGEE. With 3 bases removed from V and 0 bases from J, the gap between germline ends came to 13 bases. The CDR3 spans 17 residues. For the CDR3, the DNA is TGTGCCAGCAGCGAGACAGACCCCAGCTCCTATAATTCACCCCTCCACTTT. Its translation: CASSETDPSSYNSPLHF.

V is TRBV2 and J is TRBJ1-5; TRBD1 matches at 7 bases. The germline gives CDR1 SNHLY, CDR2 FYNNEI. The V segment lost 5 bases and the J segment 2 bases; nucleotides outside the gene matches: 6. The CDR3 runs to 15 residues. The CDR3 loop reads CASSSTGLGNQPQHF. The CDR3 coding sequence is TGTGCCAGCAGTTCGACAGGGCTGGGCAATCAGCCCCAGCATTTT.